The T cell receptor beta chain under discussion was sequenced for a study of blood T cell repertoires in COVID-19. Study context: COVID-19 samples collected from the United States, Italy and Spain covered acute and convalescent phases. In each case, the material was cDNA or gDNA derived from T cells, B-cell-depleted T cells, or PBMCs.

Trimming removed 0 bases from V and 1 base from J, with 19 bases in between. This CDR3 is built from 19 residues. The germline gives CDR1 SGHKS, CDR2 YYEKEE (reference sequence). Authors' analysis steps: The assay estimated nucleated cells by amplifying reference gene primers. Assay used: immunoSEQ multiplex PCR; TCRdb lists only in-frame clones, some missing. V, J and clone size are those of that table, while D and trimming were read from the DNA. The sample lists 150,000 to 200,000 clones, approximately 86% occurring once. The TCR was taken from a woman of 80 years or more in a cohort sampled during active or convalescent COVID-19. V usage is TRBV5-5 and J usage is TRBJ1-4; D perhaps matches TRBD1 (6 bases). The specimen was peripheral blood. The CDR3 bases are TGTGCCAGCAGCTTGGGGGCTTCAACAGGGTTCGTAACTAATGAAAAACTGTTTTTT. As protein: CASSLGASTGFVTNEKLFF.